This TCR beta chain was documented in a study of cytomegalovirus exposure and HLA in healthy donors. Study-wide background: Previous work identified 117 million unique TCR beta sequences from 200 million or so T cells. Overall study findings and caveats: In a later analysis, at a false discovery rate of 0.05, 16,951 TCR beta sequences matched HLA alleles. An observed cluster of highly shared sequence variants was recorded as a likely sequencing artifact.

V lost 8 bases and J lost 4; bases outside the gene matches: 11. The CDR3 spans 15 residues. CDR1 MDHEN and CDR2 SYDVKM come from the germline V gene. The PCR ran on 60 Vbeta and 13 Jbeta primers. Clones were sequenced by immunoSEQ multiplex PCR, and TCRdb holds only the in-frame ones, with some missing. The sample data list approximately 58,000 clones. Of note for this clone: Its antigen is not identified.

The TCR originated in a woman aged 18-29 years in good health and CMV-seronegative. The gene calls are TRBV28 and TRBJ1-1, with 9 bases identical to TRBD1. Material: PBMCs. The CDR3 sequence: CASGAGTGLFTEAFF. Here the CDR3 DNA reads TGTGCCAGCGGGGCGGGGACAGGGTTGTTCACTGAAGCTTTCTTT.